One TCR beta chain is described in this entry. The entry originates in a study of blood T cell repertoires in COVID-19. TCRdb keeps only in-frame clones here, not all; method: immunoSEQ multiplex PCR. The profile covers around 200,000 clones, with about 90% appearing a single time and approximately 0.64% taken by the ten largest. The source of this sequence is a man over 45 with acute or convalescent COVID-19. The source material was peripheral blood.

CDR3 region: CASSFWGGGNTDTQYF. CDR3 nucleotide sequence: TGTGCCAGCAGCTTTTGGGGGGGAGGAAACACAGATACGCAGTATTTT. This chain connects TRBV5-6 to TRBJ2-3; 7 nucleotides agree with TRBD2. J gave up 2 bases and V 2 bases, and 8 bases lay outside the gene matches. Looked up from germline, CDR1 is SGHDT and CDR2 is YYEEEE. The CDR3 extends over 16 amino acids.